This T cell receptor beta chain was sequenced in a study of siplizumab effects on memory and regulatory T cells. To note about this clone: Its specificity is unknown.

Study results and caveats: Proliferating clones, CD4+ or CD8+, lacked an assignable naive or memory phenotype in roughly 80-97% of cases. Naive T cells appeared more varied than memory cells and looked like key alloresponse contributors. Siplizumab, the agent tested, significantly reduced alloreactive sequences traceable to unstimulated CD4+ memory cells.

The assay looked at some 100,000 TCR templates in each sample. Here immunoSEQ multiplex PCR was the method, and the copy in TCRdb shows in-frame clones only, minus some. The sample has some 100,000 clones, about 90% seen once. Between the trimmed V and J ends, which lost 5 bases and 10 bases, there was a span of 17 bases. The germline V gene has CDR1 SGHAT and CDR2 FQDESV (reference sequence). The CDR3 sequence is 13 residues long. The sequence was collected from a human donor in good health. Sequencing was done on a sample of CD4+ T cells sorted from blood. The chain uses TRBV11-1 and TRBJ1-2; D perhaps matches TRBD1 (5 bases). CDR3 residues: CASSQGSGLSYTF. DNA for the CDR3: TGTGCCAGCAGCCAGGGTTCTGGGCTTTCCTACACCTTC.